The present TCR beta chain was sequenced within a study of blood T cell repertoires in COVID-19. Study-wide background: Specimens from acute and convalescent COVID-19 originated in the United States, Italy and Spain. T cells, B-cell-depleted T cells, or PBMCs supplied cDNA or gDNA.

Original data processing: Nucleated cell counts were estimated from reference gene primer amplification. Method: immunoSEQ multiplex PCR; TCRdb's copy keeps in-frame clones and lacks some. V, J and clone size are taken as reported in that table, and D and trimming were inferred from the DNA itself. The sample has about 150,000 clones; under 90% are singletons. The source is a man between 60 and 75 years old with acute or convalescent COVID-19. The source material was peripheral blood.

This chain's CDR3 is CASSLAVQAALHF. The DNA of the CDR3 is TGTGCCAGCAGTTTAGCGGTACAGGCGGCCCTCCACTTT. The V call is TRBV28, the J call TRBJ1-6; TRBD1 might be the D (5 bases). The CDR3 length is 13 residues. V was shortened by 2 bases and J by 14 bases, with 13 bases between the two germline ends. CDR1 is MDHEN and CDR2 is SYDVKM in the germline V gene.